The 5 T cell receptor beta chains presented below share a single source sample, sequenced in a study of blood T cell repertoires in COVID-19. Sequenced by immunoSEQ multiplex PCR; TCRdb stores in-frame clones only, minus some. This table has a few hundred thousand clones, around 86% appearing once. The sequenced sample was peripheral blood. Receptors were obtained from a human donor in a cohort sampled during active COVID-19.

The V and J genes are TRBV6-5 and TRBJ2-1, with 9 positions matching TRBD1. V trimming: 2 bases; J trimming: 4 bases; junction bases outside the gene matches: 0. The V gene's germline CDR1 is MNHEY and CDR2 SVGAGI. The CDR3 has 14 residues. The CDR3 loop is CASSYGTGYNEQFF. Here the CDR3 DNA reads TGTGCCAGCAGTTACGGGACAGGGTACAATGAGCAGTTCTTC.

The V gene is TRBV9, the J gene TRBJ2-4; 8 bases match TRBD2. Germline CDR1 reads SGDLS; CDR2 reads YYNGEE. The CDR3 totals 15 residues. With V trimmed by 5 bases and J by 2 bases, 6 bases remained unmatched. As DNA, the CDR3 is TGTGCCAGCAGTGCGGGACTAGGGACCAAAAACATTCAGTACTTC. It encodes CASSAGLGTKNIQYF.

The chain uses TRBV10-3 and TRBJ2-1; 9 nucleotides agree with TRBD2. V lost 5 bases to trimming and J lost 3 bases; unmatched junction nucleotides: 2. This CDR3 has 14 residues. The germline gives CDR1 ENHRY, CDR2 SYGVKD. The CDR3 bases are TGTGCCATCAGTCAGACTAGCGGCTACAATGAGCAGTTCTTC. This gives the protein CAISQTSGYNEQFF.

As DNA, the CDR3 is TGCGCCAGCAGCCAAGATGAGGGGGCTGCCTACGAGCAGTACTTC. Translated: CASSQDEGAAYEQYF. J is TRBJ2-7 and V is TRBV4-1; 7 bases are shared with TRBD1. The germline V gene has CDR1 MGHRA and CDR2 YSYEKL. This CDR3 spans 15 amino acids. Trimming took 0 bases from V and 2 from J; bases not matched to a gene: 4.

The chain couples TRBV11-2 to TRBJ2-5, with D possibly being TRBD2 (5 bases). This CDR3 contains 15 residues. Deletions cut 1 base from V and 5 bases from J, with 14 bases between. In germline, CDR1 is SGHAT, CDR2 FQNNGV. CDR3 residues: CASSLGRGYEETQYF. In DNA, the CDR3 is TGTGCCAGCAGCTTAGGCCGAGGGTACGAGGAGACCCAGTACTTC.